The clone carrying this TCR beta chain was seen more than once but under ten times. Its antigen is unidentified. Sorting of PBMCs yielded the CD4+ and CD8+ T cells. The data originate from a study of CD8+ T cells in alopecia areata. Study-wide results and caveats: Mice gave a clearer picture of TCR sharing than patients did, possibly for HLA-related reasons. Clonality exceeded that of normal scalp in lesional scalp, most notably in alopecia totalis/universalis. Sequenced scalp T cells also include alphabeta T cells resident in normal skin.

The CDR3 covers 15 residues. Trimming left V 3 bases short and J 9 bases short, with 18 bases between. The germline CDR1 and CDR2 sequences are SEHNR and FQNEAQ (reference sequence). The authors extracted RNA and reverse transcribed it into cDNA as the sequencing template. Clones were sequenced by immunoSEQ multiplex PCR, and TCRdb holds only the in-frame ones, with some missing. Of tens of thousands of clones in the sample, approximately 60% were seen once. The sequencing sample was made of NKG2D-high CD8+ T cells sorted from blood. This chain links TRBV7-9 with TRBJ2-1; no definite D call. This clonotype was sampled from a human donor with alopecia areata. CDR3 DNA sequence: TGTGCCAGCAGCTTCCTCAACAGACCAAATAGTGAGCAGTTCTTC. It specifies CASSFLNRPNSEQFF.